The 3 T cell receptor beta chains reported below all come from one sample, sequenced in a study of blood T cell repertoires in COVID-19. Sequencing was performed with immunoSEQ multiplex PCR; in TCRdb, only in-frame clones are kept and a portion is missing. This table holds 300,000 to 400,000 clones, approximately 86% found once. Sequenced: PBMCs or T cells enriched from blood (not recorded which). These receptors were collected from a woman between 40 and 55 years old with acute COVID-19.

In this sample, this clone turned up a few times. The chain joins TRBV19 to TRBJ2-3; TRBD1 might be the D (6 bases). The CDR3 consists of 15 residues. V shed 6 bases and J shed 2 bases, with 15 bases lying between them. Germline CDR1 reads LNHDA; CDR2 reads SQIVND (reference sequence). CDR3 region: CASSQQGPPTDTQYF. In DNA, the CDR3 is TGTGCCAGTAGCCAACAGGGACCCCCCACAGATACGCAGTATTTT.

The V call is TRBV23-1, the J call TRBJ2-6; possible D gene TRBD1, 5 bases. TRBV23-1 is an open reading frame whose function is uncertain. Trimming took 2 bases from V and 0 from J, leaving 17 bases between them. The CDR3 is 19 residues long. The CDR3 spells CASSQPWGTKYSGANVLTF. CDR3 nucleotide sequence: TGCGCCAGCAGTCAACCCTGGGGCACTAAATACTCTGGGGCCAACGTCCTGACTTTC.

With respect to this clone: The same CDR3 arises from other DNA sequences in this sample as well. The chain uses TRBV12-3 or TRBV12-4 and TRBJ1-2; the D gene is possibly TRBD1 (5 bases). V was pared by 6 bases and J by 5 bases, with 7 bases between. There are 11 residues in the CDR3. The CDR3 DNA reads TGTGCCAGCAGCCGGGGGTATGGCTACACCTTC. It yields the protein CASSRGYGYTF.